This T cell receptor beta chain was observed in a study of tumor-infiltrating lymphocytes in localized non-small cell lung cancer. At the level of the study: From each patient, both tumor and uninvolved lung, non-adjacent to tumor, were sampled.

Sequencing was performed with immunoSEQ multiplex PCR; in TCRdb, only in-frame clones are kept and a portion is missing. The sample has 9,500 to 15,000 clones, 78% seen once; the top ten hold 4.5%. The CDR3 extends over 11 amino acids. V lost 5 bases and J 8 bases, leaving 9 bases between the germline ends. Per the germline V gene, CDR1 is SGHTA and CDR2 is FQGNSA. This TCR derives from a human donor with non-small cell lung cancer. The chain carries TRBV7-2 and TRBJ1-1; D remains unclear. Sequenced input: lung tumor tissue. The CDR3 is CASSQRGEAFF. The CDR3 coding sequence is TGTGCCAGCAGCCAGCGTGGAGAAGCTTTCTTT. The full variable domain, with the rest looked up from reference TRBV7-2 and TRBJ1-1, is GAGVSQSPSNKVTEKGKDVELRCDPISGHTALYWYRQSLGQGLEFLIYFQGNSAPDKSGLPSDRFSAERTGGSVSTLTIQRTQQEDSAVYLCASSQRGEAFFGQGTRLTVV.